This is a list of T cell receptor beta chains from one sample in a study of control samples from healthy donors and cancer patients. Here immunoSEQ multiplex PCR was the method, and the copy in TCRdb shows in-frame clones only, minus some. This sample has about 86,000 clones, with approximately 95% found just once. The sample was blood. The receptor set was obtained from a woman between 25 and 40 years old in good health. Each CDR3 is given with its conserved first and last residue. Each record gives: D gene, J gene, V gene, clone size, CDR3 protein, CDR3 DNA. The D gene is left open where the match is weak. Expanded clones are given a class, and other clones once, few, many or no size at all.

TRBD1 | TRBJ1-5 | TRBV28 | NA | CASSLFQGDQPQHF | TGTGCCAGCAGTTTATTCCAGGGGGATCAGCCCCAGCATTTT
NA | TRBJ1-2 | TRBV7-2 | NA | CASSRLEGVYGYTF | TGTGCCAGCAGCCGGCTTGAGGGGGTCTATGGCTACACCTTC
NA | TRBJ2-2 | TRBV7-9 | NA | CASSPSGNTGELFF | TGTGCCAGCAGCCCCTCGGGGAACACCGGGGAGCTGTTTTTT
TRBD1 | TRBJ1-2 | TRBV6-5 | NA | CATPRDRGNYGYTF | TGTGCCACTCCGAGGGACAGGGGGAACTATGGCTACACCTTC
NA | TRBJ1-2 | TRBV5-1 | NA | CASSPDGTISYGYTF | TGCGCCAGCAGCCCGGACGGTACAATCTCCTATGGCTACACCTTC
TRBD2 | TRBJ2-1 | TRBV5-3 | NA | CARSSAGGRNNEQFF | TGTGCCAGAAGCTCGGCGGGGGGTCGTAACAATGAGCAGTTCTTC
NA | TRBJ1-5 | TRBV27 | NA | CASSARQPGRRNQPQHF | TGTGCCAGCAGTGCACGCCAACCGGGACGGAGAAATCAGCCCCAGCATTTT
NA | TRBJ1-1 | TRBV28 | NA | CASSLSRGRAFF | TGTGCCAGCAGTTTAAGCAGGGGCCGGGCTTTCTTT
TRBD1 | TRBJ2-1 | TRBV7-9 | NA | CASSKATGGIRYNEQFF | TGTGCCAGCAGCAAGGCTACAGGGGGCATCAGATACAATGAGCAGTTCTTC
NA | TRBJ1-3 | TRBV12-5 | NA | CASGEGSGNTIYF | TGTGCTAGTGGAGAAGGCTCTGGAAACACCATATATTTT
NA | TRBJ2-7 | TRBV6-5 | NA | CASSYTRRVSYEQYF | TGTGCCAGCAGTTACACACGGAGGGTCTCCTACGAGCAGTACTTC
NA | TRBJ1-2 | TRBV10-3 | NA | CAISESAVSNYGYTF | TGTGCCATCAGTGAGTCAGCAGTGTCTAACTATGGCTACACCTTC
TRBD2 | TRBJ2-7 | TRBV7-2 | NA | CASSLVVGGNYEQYF | TGTGCCAGCAGCTTAGTTGTGGGGGGGAACTACGAGCAGTACTTC
NA | TRBJ2-3 | TRBV14 | NA | CASSQERADTQYF | TGTGCCAGCAGCCAAGAACGAGCAGATACGCAGTATTTT
TRBD2 | TRBJ2-3 | TRBV19 | once | CASSIDYPGLAGARDTQYF | TGTGCCAGTAGTATAGATTACCCCGGACTAGCGGGAGCGAGAGATACGCAGTATTTT
NA | TRBJ1-2 | TRBV10-3 | NA | CAISESGMQGGYTF | TGTGCCATCAGTGAGTCGGGAATGCAAGGGGGCTACACCTTC
TRBD2 | TRBJ2-2 | TRBV7-9 | NA | CASSFARGGGSGELFF | TGTGCCAGCAGCTTCGCACGGGGAGGCGGGAGCGGGGAGCTGTTTTTT
NA | TRBJ2-5 | TRBV11-2 | NA | CASSLASPQETQYF | TGTGCCAGCAGCTTAGCTAGCCCTCAAGAGACCCAGTACTTC
NA | TRBJ2-1 | TRBV6-5 | NA | CASRMGVSYNEQFF | TGTGCCAGCAGAATGGGTGTCTCCTACAATGAGCAGTTCTTC
NA | TRBJ2-5 | TRBV5-1 | NA | CASSLDGAADQETQYF | TGCGCCAGCAGCTTGGATGGGGCGGCGGACCAAGAGACCCAGTACTTC
NA | TRBJ2-6 | TRBV6-5 | NA | CASSLGGSGANVLTF | TGTGCCAGCAGTCTCGGGGGATCTGGGGCCAACGTCCTGACTTTC
TRBD1 | TRBJ2-3 | TRBV10-1 | NA | CASSTGQAADTQYF | TGCGCCAGCAGTACTGGACAGGCGGCAGATACGCAGTATTTT
NA | TRBJ2-7 | TRBV7-9 | once | CASSLPDSRGAYEQYF | TGTGCCAGCAGCTTGCCGGACTCGAGGGGGGCCTACGAGCAGTACTTC
TRBD1 | TRBJ1-1 | TRBV10-3 | NA | CAISGSTGGVTEAFF | TGTGCCATCAGCGGTTCGACAGGGGGAGTCACTGAAGCTTTCTTT